The source of this TCR beta chain is a study of control samples from healthy donors and cancer patients. Clones were sequenced by immunoSEQ multiplex PCR, and TCRdb holds only the in-frame ones, with some missing. The table has roughly 38,000 clones, 70% to 90% seen once. With V trimmed by 8 bases and J by 0 bases, 14 bases remained unmatched. Germline assignment: CDR1 SQVTM and CDR2 ANQGSEA. The CDR3 length is 16 residues. The receptor comes from a man aged 55 to 70 in good health. The chain employs TRBV29-1 and TRBJ1-1; 8 nucleotides align to TRBD1. Sequencing used blood. The CDR3 DNA follows: TGCAGCCCAATCGGACAGGGACACCTTATGAACACTGAAGCTTTCTTT. This encodes CSPIGQGHLMNTEAFF.